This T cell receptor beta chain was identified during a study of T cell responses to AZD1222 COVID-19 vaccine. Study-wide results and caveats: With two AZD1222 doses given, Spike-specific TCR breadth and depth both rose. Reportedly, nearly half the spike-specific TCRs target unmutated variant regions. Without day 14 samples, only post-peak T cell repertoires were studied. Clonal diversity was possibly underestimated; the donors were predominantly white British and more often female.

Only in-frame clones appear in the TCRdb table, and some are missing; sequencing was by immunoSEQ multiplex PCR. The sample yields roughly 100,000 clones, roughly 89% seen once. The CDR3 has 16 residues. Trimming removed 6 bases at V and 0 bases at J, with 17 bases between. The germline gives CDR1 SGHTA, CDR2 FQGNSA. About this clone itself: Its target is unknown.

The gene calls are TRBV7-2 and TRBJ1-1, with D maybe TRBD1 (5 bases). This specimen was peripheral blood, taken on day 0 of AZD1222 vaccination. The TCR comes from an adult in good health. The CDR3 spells CASRTRTSSMNTEAFF. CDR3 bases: TGTGCCAGCAGAACCAGGACATCCAGCATGAACACTGAAGCTTTCTTT.